The clone carrying this T cell receptor beta chain has just one count. Trimming cost V 2 bases and J 2 bases, with 7 bases left between them. The CDR3 sequence is 13 residues long. Germline V gives CDR1 SGHTA, CDR2 FQGNSA. This entry is derived from a study of blood T cell repertoires in COVID-19. Study in general: The study drew acute and convalescent COVID-19 samples from the United States, Italy and Spain.

Generated by immunoSEQ multiplex PCR, the TCRdb table keeps only in-frame clones and is missing some. The sample shows some 140,000 clones, about 85% of them seen only once. The sample taken for sequencing was peripheral blood. The chain recombines TRBV7-2 with TRBJ2-7; D is perhaps TRBD1 (5 bases). The receptor's source is a human donor in a cohort sampled during active COVID-19. The chain's CDR3 is CASSLKGPYEQYV. CDR3 bases: TGTGCCAGCAGCTTAAAGGGGCCCTACGAGCAGTACGTC.